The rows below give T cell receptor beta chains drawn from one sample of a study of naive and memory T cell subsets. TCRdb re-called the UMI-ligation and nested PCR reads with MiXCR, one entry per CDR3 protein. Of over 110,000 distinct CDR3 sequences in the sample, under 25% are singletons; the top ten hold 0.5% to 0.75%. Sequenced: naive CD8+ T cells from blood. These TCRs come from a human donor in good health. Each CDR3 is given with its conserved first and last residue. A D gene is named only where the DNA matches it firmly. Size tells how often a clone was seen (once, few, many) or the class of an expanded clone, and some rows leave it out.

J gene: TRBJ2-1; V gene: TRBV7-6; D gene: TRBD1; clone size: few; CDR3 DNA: TGTGCCAGCAGCCGGGACAGGGCTGGAACCTTTTGGGGAAATGAGCAGTTCTTC; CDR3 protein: CASSRDRAGTFWGNEQFF
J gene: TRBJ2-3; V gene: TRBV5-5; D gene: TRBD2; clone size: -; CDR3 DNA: TGTGCCAGCAGCCTGGGGGGGTTGGTAGATACGCAGTATTTT; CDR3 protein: CASSLGGLVDTQYF
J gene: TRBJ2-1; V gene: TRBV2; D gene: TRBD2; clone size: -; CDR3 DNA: TGTGCCAGGGGACTAGCGGGATACTACAATGAGCAGTTCTTC; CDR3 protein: CARGLAGYYNEQFF
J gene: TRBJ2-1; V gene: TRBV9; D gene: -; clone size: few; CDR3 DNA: TGTGCCAGCAGCGTAGGTACGGGAGTTTCCTACAATGAGCAGTTCTTC; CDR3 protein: CASSVGTGVSYNEQFF
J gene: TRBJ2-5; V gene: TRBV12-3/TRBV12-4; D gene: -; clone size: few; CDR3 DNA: TGTGCCAGCAGTTTTCTGCGCGGAGAGACCCAGTACTTC; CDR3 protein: CASSFLRGETQYF
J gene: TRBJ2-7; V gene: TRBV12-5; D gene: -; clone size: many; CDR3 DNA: TGTGCTAGTGTCCTAGAAGGGTACGAGCAGTACTTC; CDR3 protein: CASVLEGYEQYF
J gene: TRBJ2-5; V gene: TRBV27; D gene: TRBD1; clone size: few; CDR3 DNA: TGTGCCAGCAGTTTAAAAAGCGGGGACAGGGGGCGAGAGACCCAGTACTTC; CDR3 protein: CASSLKSGDRGRETQYF
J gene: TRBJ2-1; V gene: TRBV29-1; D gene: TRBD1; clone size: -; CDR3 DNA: TGCAGCGTGTCCGGGACAGGGAAATACAATGAGCAGTTCTTC; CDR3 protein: CSVSGTGKYNEQFF
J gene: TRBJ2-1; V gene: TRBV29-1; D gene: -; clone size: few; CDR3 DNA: TGCAGCGTTGATGAGGGAGCCACCTACAATGAGCAGTTCTTC; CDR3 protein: CSVDEGATYNEQFF
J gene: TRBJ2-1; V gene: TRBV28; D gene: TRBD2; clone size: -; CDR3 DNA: TGTGCCAGCAGTTTAGGGGCGGGAGGGCCCTACAATGAGCAGTTCTTC; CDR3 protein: CASSLGAGGPYNEQFF
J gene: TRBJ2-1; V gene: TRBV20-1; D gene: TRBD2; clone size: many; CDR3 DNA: TGCAGTGCTAGAGATCGAAGCGGGAGGTATAATGAGCAGTTCTTC; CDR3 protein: CSARDRSGRYNEQFF
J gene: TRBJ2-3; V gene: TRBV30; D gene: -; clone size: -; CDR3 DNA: TGTGCCTGGAGGACTAGTGGCACAGATACGCAGTATTTT; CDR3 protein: CAWRTSGTDTQYF
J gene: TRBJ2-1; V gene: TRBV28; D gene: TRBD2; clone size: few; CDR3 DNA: TGTGCCAGCAGCCTGCCGAGGCCTAGCGGGAGGCCAGACTACAATGAGCAGTTCTTC; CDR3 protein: CASSLPRPSGRPDYNEQFF
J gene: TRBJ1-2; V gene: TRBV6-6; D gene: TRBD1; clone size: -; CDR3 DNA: TGTGCCAGCAGTTACTCCCGGGACAGGGCTTCGGACTATGGCTACACCTTC; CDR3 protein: CASSYSRDRASDYGYTF
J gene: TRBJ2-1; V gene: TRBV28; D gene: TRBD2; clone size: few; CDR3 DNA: TGTGCCAGCAACCCTCCAGCGGGAGGGTACAATGAGCAGTTCTTC; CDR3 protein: CASNPPAGGYNEQFF
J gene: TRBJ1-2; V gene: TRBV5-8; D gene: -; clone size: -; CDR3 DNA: TGTGCCAGCAGCTTGTCACAGACGACGTACTATGGCTACACCTTC; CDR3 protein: CASSLSQTTYYGYTF
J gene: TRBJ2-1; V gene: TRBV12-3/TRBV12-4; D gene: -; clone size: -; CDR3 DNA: TGTGCCAGCAGCCAACTCAATGAGCAGTTCTTC; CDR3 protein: CASSQLNEQFF
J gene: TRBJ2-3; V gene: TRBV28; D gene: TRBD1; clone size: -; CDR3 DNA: TGTGCCAGCAGGGCAGGACAGGCGATCACAGATACGCAGTATTTT; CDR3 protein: CASRAGQAITDTQYF
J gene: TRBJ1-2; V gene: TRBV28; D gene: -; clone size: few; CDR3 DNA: TGTGCCAGCAGTTTATCCGGACAGACTGAAAACTATGGCTACACCTTC; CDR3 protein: CASSLSGQTENYGYTF
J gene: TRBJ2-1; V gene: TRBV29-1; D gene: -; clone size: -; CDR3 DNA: TGCAGCGTTGAAATGAGCTCCTACAATGAGCAGTTCTTC; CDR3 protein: CSVEMSSYNEQFF
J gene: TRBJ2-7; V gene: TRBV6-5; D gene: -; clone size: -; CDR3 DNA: TGTGCCAGCAGTCCCCGTCGGAGTTACGAGCAGTACTTC; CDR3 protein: CASSPRRSYEQYF
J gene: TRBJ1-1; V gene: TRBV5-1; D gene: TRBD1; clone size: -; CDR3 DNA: TGCGCCAGCAGCACGGGACAGGGGGCAGCTGAAGCTTTCTTT; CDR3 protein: CASSTGQGAAEAFF
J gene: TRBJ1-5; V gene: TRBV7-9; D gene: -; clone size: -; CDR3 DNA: TGTGCCAGCAGCTTACTGAATCAGCCCCAGCATTTT; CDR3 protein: CASSLLNQPQHF
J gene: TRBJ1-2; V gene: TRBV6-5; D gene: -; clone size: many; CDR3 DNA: TGTGCCAGCAGTTACACGGACCAGGGGTCGTCCTCTGGTGGCTACACCTTC; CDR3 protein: CASSYTDQGSSSGGYTF
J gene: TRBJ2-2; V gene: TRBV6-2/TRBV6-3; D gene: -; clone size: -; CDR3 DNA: TGTGCCAGCCGTGCCCCACAGATCGGAGGGGAGCTGTTTTTT; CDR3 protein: CASRAPQIGGELFF
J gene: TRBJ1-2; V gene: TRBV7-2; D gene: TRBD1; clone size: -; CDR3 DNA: TGTGCCAGCAGCCCTGGACAGGAAAATTCTAACTATGGCTACACCTTC; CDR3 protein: CASSPGQENSNYGYTF
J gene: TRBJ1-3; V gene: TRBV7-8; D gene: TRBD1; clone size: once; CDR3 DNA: TGTGCCAGCAGCTCCGACAGGGCTGGAAACACCATATATTTT; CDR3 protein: CASSSDRAGNTIYF
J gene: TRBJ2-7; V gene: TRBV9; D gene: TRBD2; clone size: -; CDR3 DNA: TGTGCCAGCAGCGCCTCCGGGACTAGCGGGAGGCTCGAGCAGTACTTC; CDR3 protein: CASSASGTSGRLEQYF
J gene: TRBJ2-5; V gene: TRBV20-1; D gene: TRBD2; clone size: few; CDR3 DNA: TGCAGCACGGAGTTGACTAGCGGGAGACAAGAGACCCAGTACTTC; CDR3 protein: CSTELTSGRQETQYF
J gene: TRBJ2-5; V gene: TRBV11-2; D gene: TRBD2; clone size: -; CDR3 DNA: TGTGCCAGCAGCTTAAATGGGCTAGCGGGAGGGCCGGGGATAGTAGAGACCCAGTACTTC; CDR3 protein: CASSLNGLAGGPGIVETQYF
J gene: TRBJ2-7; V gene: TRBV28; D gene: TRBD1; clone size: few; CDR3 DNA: TGTGCCAGCAGTCCTGGACAGGGTACAGGCGAGCAGTACTTC; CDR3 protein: CASSPGQGTGEQYF
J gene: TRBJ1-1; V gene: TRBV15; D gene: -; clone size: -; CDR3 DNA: TGTGCCACCCGGACGGTGAACACTGAAGCTTTCTTT; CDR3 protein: CATRTVNTEAFF
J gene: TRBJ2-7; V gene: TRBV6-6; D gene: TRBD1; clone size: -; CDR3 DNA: TGTGCCAGCAGTTATTCGGAACAGGGGGTATTATCCTACGAGCAGTACTTC; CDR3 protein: CASSYSEQGVLSYEQYF
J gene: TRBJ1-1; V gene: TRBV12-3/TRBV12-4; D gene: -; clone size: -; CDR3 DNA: TGTGCCAGCAGTACAAGGGGGTCTGAAGCTTTCTTT; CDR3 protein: CASSTRGSEAFF
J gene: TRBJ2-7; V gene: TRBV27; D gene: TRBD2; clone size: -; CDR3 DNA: TGTGCCAGCAGTACCCCGGGGGGCTACGAGCAGTACTTC; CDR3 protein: CASSTPGGYEQYF
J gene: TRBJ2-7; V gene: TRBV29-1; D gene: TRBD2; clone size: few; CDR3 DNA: TGCAGCGTTGATCCTAGCGGGAGGGCCTACGAGCAGTACTTC; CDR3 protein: CSVDPSGRAYEQYF
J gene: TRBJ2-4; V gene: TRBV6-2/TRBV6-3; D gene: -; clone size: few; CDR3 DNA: TGTGCCAGCAGCTATTCGGCCGTCACCTACTACGACATTCAGTACTTC; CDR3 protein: CASSYSAVTYYDIQYF
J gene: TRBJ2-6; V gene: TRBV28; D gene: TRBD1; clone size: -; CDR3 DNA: TGTGCCAGTTCCCGTGCTCGGGGACAGCTTTTATGGGCCAACGTCCTGACTTTC; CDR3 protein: CASSRARGQLLWANVLTF
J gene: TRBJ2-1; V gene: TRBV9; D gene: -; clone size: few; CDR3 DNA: TGTGCCAGCAGCGGGGAAGATATCGCTTTTTCCTACAATGAGCAGTTCTTC; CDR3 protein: CASSGEDIAFSYNEQFF
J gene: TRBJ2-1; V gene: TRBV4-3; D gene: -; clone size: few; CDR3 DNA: TGCGCCAGCAGCCAAGATGACGTGGGATCCTCCTACAATGAGCAGTTCTTC; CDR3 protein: CASSQDDVGSSYNEQFF
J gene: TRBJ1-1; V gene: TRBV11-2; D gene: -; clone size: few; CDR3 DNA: TGTGCCAGCAGGGAGGTGAACACTGAAGCTTTCTTT; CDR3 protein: CASREVNTEAFF
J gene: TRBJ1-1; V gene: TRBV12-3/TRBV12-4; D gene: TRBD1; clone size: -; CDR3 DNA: TGTGCCAGCAGCGGGGACAGCAACACTGAAGCTTTCTTT; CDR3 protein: CASSGDSNTEAFF
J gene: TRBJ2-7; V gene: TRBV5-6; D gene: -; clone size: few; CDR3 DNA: TGTGCCAGCAGCGGGGAGGCCTGGCCTACCTACGAGCAGTACTTC; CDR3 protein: CASSGEAWPTYEQYF
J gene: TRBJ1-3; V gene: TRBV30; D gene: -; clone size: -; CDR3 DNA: TGTGCCTGGAGTGTTGAAAACTCTGGAAACACCATATATTTT; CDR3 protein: CAWSVENSGNTIYF
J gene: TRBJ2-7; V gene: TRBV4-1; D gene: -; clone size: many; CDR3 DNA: TGCGCCAGCAGCCAAGATGCGGTAGGGGGGAGCTACGAGCAGTACTTC; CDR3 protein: CASSQDAVGGSYEQYF
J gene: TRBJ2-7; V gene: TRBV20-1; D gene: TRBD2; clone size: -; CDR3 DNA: TGCAGTGCTAGACCGGGACTAGCGGGGGTTAACTTGAAATACGAGCAGTACTTC; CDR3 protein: CSARPGLAGVNLKYEQYF
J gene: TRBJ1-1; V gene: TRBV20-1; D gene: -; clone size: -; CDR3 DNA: TGCAGTGCATTTAGGGAAAACACTGAAGCTTTCTTT; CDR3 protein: CSAFRENTEAFF
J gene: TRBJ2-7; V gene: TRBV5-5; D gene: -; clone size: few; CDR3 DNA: TGTGCCAGCAGCTTGGGGACAGAGATTTCCTACGAGCAGTACTTC; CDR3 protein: CASSLGTEISYEQYF
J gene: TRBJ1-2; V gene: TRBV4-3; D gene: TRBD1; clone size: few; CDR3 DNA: TGCGCCAGCAGCCCGGGACAGGGAAACTATGGCTACACCTTC; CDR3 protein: CASSPGQGNYGYTF
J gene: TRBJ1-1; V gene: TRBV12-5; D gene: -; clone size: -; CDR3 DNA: TGTGCTAGTGGTTTGCCTCAATCTATGGATGAAGCTTTCTTT; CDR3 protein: CASGLPQSMDEAFF
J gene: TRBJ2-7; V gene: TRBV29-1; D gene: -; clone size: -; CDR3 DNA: TGCAGCGTAACCGGGGCCATAGGGCAGTACTTC; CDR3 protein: CSVTGAIGQYF